The 13 T cell receptor beta chains given below trace back to one sample, sequenced in a study of blood T cell repertoires in COVID-19. Here immunoSEQ multiplex PCR was the method, and the copy in TCRdb shows in-frame clones only, minus some. The sample comprises about 140,000 clones, around 90% of which are singletons, and approximately 1.5% rests with the top ten. The sequenced material came from peripheral blood. The receptor set was obtained from a woman aged 50 to 60 with acute or convalescent COVID-19.

This clone was found once. The chain is built from TRBV4-1 and TRBJ2-4; 9 bases align to TRBD2. Germline V CDR1 and CDR2: MGHRA, YSYEKL. Trimming cost V 6 bases and J 6 bases; bases outside gene matches: 18. This CDR3 region has 18 residues. The CDR3 loop is CASSLGFSLAGFGNIQYF. The CDR3 coding sequence is TGCGCCAGCAGTCTTGGGTTTTCGCTAGCGGGATTTGGAAACATTCAGTACTTC.

The chain recombines TRBV14 with TRBJ1-3; 7 bases fit TRBD1. The CDR3 has 16 amino acids. Germline values: CDR1 SGHDN, CDR2 FVKESK. The ends lost 4 bases at V and 2 bases at J; junction bases unmatched: 8. The CDR3 here is CASSRLGQSTGNTIYF. Here the CDR3 DNA reads TGTGCCAGCAGCCGCCTGGGACAGTCTACTGGAAACACCATATATTTT.

The V call is TRBV19, the J call TRBJ2-1; the match to TRBD2 covers 10 bases. CDR3 length: 15 residues. The ends lost 6 bases at V and 6 bases at J; junction bases unmatched: 8. The germline V gene has CDR1 LNHDA and CDR2 SQIVND (reference sequence). The CDR3 spells CASRLLAGDANEQFF. The CDR3 nucleotides are TGTGCCAGTAGGCTCCTAGCGGGGGATGCCAATGAGCAGTTCTTC.

V gene TRBV20-1 combines with J gene TRBJ1-5, with a possible D match to TRBD1 (5 bases). V was pared by 3 bases and J by 0 bases, with 9 bases between. CDR1 DFQATT and CDR2 SNEGSKA come from the germline V gene (reference sequence). The CDR3 is made up of 14 amino acids. Here the CDR3 DNA reads TGCAGTGCTAGTAGGGGTAATAGCAATCAGCCCCAGCATTTT. Protein: CSASRGNSNQPQHF.

J is TRBJ1-2 and V is TRBV5-1; D might be TRBD1 (5 bases). Germline-derived CDR1 and CDR2 are SGHRS and YFSETQ. CDR3 length equals 14 residues. Trimming stripped 1 base from V and 8 bases from J, with 15 bases between. The CDR3 protein is CASSLSSGPWGYTF. Here the CDR3 DNA reads TGCGCCAGCAGCTTGTCTTCAGGGCCTTGGGGCTACACCTTC.

V usage is TRBV7-2 and J usage is TRBJ2-3, with D uncertain. V was trimmed by 5 bases and J by 3 bases, leaving 15 bases between them. Germline V gene lookup returns CDR1 SGHTA and CDR2 FQGNSA. The CDR3 extends over 15 amino acids. The CDR3 bases are TGTGCCAGCAGCCCCGCGTCCCACCCTACAGATACGCAGTATTTT. Its protein product is CASSPASHPTDTQYF.

The gene calls are TRBV6-5 and TRBJ1-2; 7 bases are shared with TRBD1. Germline V gene data show CDR1 as MNHEY and CDR2 as SVGAGI. The CDR3 runs to 15 residues. With 2 bases clipped from V and 0 bases from J, the junction kept 3 bases outside the gene matches. The CDR3 spells CASSYQGVPNYGYTF. As DNA, the CDR3 is TGTGCCAGCAGTTACCAGGGGGTGCCTAACTATGGCTACACCTTC.

This clone turned up a few times. The chain is built from TRBV5-5 and TRBJ1-5; D gene ambiguous. CDR3 length equals 12 residues. The germline V gene has CDR1 SGHKS and CDR2 YYEKEE (reference sequence). The V and J ends lost 2 bases and 6 bases respectively, with 6 bases between them. In DNA form, the CDR3 reads TGTGCCAGCAGCTTCCCGGGTCAGCCCCAGCATTTT. Translated: CASSFPGQPQHF.

This chain joins TRBV3-1 (or the pseudogene TRBV3-2) and TRBJ2-1; 12 bases line up with TRBD2. The CDR3 extends over 16 amino acids. V shed 1 base and J 8 bases; nucleotides not matched to a gene: 6. Germline CDR1 reads LGHDT; CDR2 reads YNNKEL (reference sequence). The CDR3, as DNA: TGTGCCAGCAGCCAAGGACTAGCGGGAGCCCCTCATGAGCAGTTCTTC. As protein: CASSQGLAGAPHEQFF.

The chain combines TRBV12-2 with TRBJ2-7; the table's D call, TRBD2, has no DNA check behind it. TRBV12-2 is classified as a pseudogene. The CDR3 spans 18 residues. In DNA form, the CDR3 reads TGTGCAAGTCGCTTAGAAAGGACTAGGCCCCTGAGTTCCTACGAGCAGTACTTC. Amino acid sequence: CASRLERTRPLSSYEQYF.

This chain connects TRBV5-1 to TRBJ2-5, with no clear D. The CDR3 has 14 amino acids. CDR1 and CDR2 (germline): SGHRS, YFSETQ. The V and J ends lost 4 bases and 1 base respectively, with 11 bases between them. The CDR3 nucleotides read TGCGCCAGCAGCCCCCTCGGTTTCCAAGAGACCCAGTACTTC. Translating it yields CASSPLGFQETQYF.

The rearrangement joins TRBV19 to TRBJ1-2; D might be TRBD1 (6 bases). Looked up from germline, CDR1 is LNHDA and CDR2 is SQIVND (reference sequence). Trimming removed 2 bases at V and 4 bases at J, with 14 bases between. CDR3 length: 15 amino acids. The CDR3 DNA sequence: TGTGCCAGTAGTATAATGGGGGCGGCGTCCTATGGCTACACCTTC. Residues: CASSIMGAASYGYTF.

J is TRBJ2-2 and V is TRBV9; 9 bases align to TRBD2. The CDR3 extends over 16 amino acids. Germline V CDR1 and CDR2: SGDLS, YYNGEE. Trimming took 2 bases from V and 2 from J; bases not matched to a gene: 4. The DNA of the CDR3 is TGTGCCAGCAGCGTGGTACTAGCGGGCAACACCGGGGAGCTGTTTTTT. Its translation: CASSVVLAGNTGELFF.